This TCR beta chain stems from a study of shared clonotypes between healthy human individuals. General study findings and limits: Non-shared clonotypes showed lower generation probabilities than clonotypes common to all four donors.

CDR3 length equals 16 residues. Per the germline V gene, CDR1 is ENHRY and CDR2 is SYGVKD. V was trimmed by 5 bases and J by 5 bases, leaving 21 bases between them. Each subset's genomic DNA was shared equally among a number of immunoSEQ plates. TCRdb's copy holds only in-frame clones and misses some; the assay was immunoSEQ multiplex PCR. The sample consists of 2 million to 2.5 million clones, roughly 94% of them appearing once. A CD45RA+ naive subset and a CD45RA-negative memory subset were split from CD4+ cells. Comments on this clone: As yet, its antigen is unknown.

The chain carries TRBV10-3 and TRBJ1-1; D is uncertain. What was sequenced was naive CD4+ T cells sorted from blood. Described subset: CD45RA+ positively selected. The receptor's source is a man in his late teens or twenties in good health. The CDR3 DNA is TGTGCCATCAGTTCCGACCTGGCGAGGCCGGGGACTGAAGCTTTCTTT. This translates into CAISSDLARPGTEAFF.